These 5 T cell receptor beta chains originate from one sample sequenced in a study of Siglec-9 on CD8 T cells in melanoma. Using immunoSEQ multiplex PCR, the repertoire was profiled, and TCRdb retains in-frame clones only, with some absent. Of 30,000 to 45,000 clones in the sample, roughly four fifths were seen once. The sequencing input was Siglec-9- CD8+ T cells sorted from blood. These receptors all stem from a human donor in good health.

This clone was detected only once. The rearrangement joins TRBV27 to TRBJ2-7, with a possible D match to TRBD2 (6 bases). Trimming left V 5 bases short and J 5 bases short, with 13 bases between. CDR3 size: 13 residues. The germline V gene has CDR1 MNHEY and CDR2 SMNVEV (reference sequence). The DNA of the CDR3 is TGTGCCAGCAGTCGTCGAGTAGCGGACGAGCAGTACTTC. Protein sequence: CASSRRVADEQYF.

This clone turned up a few times. The CDR3 nucleotides are TGTGCCAGCAGCTGGACAGGGGCCCGTACTGAAGCTTTCTTT. It codes for CASSWTGARTEAFF. This chain joins TRBV7-9 and TRBJ1-1; the match to TRBD1 covers 9 bases. The CDR3 totals 14 residues. CDR1 is SEHNR and CDR2 is FQNEAQ in the germline V gene (reference sequence). V gave up 4 bases and J gave up 5 bases; unmatched junction bases: 5.

This clone was seen more than once but under ten times. The chain uses TRBV7-9 and TRBJ1-2; 9 bases match TRBD1. V was pared by 6 bases and J by 5 bases, with 10 bases of the junction left unmatched. The CDR3 has 15 amino acids. Germline-derived CDR1 and CDR2 are SEHNR and FQNEAQ (reference sequence). The CDR3 reads CASSSTGGIWYGYTF. DNA of the CDR3: TGTGCCAGCAGTTCCACAGGGGGCATTTGGTATGGCTACACCTTC. Using reference TRBV7-9 and TRBJ1-2 for the parts outside the CDR3, the full variable domain is DTGVSQNPRHKITKRGQNVTFRCDPISEHNRLYWYRQTLGQGPEFLTYFQNEAQLEKSRLLSDRFSAERPKGSFSTLEIQRTEQGDSAMYLCASSSTGGIWYGYTFGSGTRLTVV.

The V and J genes are TRBV14 and TRBJ1-2, with D unresolved. Per the germline V gene, CDR1 is SGHDN and CDR2 is FVKESK. This CDR3 comprises 12 residues. With 4 bases removed from V and 8 bases from J, the gap between germline ends came to 11 bases. The CDR3 here is CASSLFGSGYTF. The CDR3 DNA reads as TGTGCCAGCAGCCTCTTTGGGAGCGGCTACACCTTC.

V gene TRBV6-5 combines with J gene TRBJ2-7; 9 nucleotides align to TRBD2. Germline assignment: CDR1 MNHEY and CDR2 SVGAGI. The CDR3 covers 12 residues. Trimming cost V 11 bases and J 4 bases; bases outside gene matches: 6. The CDR3 coding sequence is TGTGCCGCGGGAGGGGGGGGTTACGAGCAGTACTTC. It translates to CAAGGGGYEQYF.